These 8 T cell receptor beta chains came from one sample sequenced in a study of T cells in Graves' hyperthyroidism and ophthalmopathy. Amplification yielded TCR beta CDR3 regions, with RNA transcripts as the source. The study used the HTBI primer set for a first-round RT-PCR of the TCR CDR3. TCRdb processed the multiplex PCR reads anew with MiXCR; each CDR3 protein has one entry. The sample carries 500,000 to 600,000 distinct CDR3 sequences, around 45% recorded once. The specimen sequenced was peripheral blood or thyroid tissue (not recorded which). The receptor source for this set is a woman aged 18-29 years with Graves' hyperthyroidism.

This clonotype has just a few counts. The rearrangement links TRBV20-1 to TRBJ2-3; 9 bases map to TRBD2. Germline-derived CDR1 and CDR2 are DFQATT and SNEGSKA (reference sequence). Trimming at V came to 8 bases and at J to 1 base, leaving 4 bases not matched to a gene. The length of the CDR3 is 13 residues. The CDR3 reads CSPRTSGTDTQYF. The CDR3 DNA reads as TGCAGTCCTCGGACTAGCGGCACAGATACGCAGTATTTT.

For this clonotype: This clone may be a read error of a much larger clone one base away. The CDR3 region has the DNA TGTGCCAAAGGGACAGGGCAGGGAAACACCAAATATTTT. This codes for CAKGTGQGNTKYF. The V call is TRBV10-3, the J call TRBJ1-3; the match to TRBD1 covers 9 bases. Germline V CDR1 and CDR2: ENHRY, SYGVKD. This CDR3 is built from 13 residues.

There are many counts of this clonotype. This chain joins TRBV20-1 and TRBJ1-4, with D maybe TRBD1 (5 bases). CDR3 length: 15 residues. CDR1 is DFQATT, CDR2 SNEGSKA, per germline (reference sequence). Trimming took off 0 bases at V and 5 bases at J, with 13 bases between the two ends. The CDR3 DNA sequence: TGCAGTGCTAGAGATGGGAGACAGATGAATGAAAAACTGTTTTTT. It codes for CSARDGRQMNEKLFF.

The chain joins TRBV29-1 to TRBJ1-1; 9 positions match TRBD1. Germline V CDR1 and CDR2: SQVTM, ANQGSEA. V was pared by 4 bases and J by 4 bases, with 7 bases of the junction left unmatched. The CDR3 is 14 amino acids. CDR3 nucleotide sequence: TGCAGCGTTGGGGGACAGGGCAGAAGCACTGAAGCTTTCTTT. It codes for CSVGGQGRSTEAFF.

This sequence joins TRBV5-5 and TRBJ1-1; D remains ambiguous. Trimming left V 4 bases short and J 1 base short, with 14 bases between. Germline-derived CDR1 and CDR2 are SGHKS and YYEKEE (reference sequence). The CDR3 runs to 15 residues. The CDR3 DNA is TGTGCCAGCAGCCGGCAGGTTGGAGGGAACACTGAAGCTTTCTTT. Translated, it gives CASSRQVGGNTEAFF.

The genes are TRBV19 and TRBJ2-6; 10 bases align to TRBD1. J gave up 0 bases and V 6 bases, and 5 bases lay outside the gene matches. The CDR3 spans 17 residues. From germline, CDR1 is LNHDA and CDR2 SQIVND (reference sequence). The CDR3 DNA is TGTGCCAGTAGCGCCGGGACAGGGGACTCTGGGGCCAACGTCCTGACTTTC. It is translated as CASSAGTGDSGANVLTF.

This chain connects TRBV7-2 to TRBJ2-7; unclear D gene. Judging by the DNA end, TRBJ2-1 fits better; the J call may be wrong. Germline V CDR1 and CDR2: SGHTA, FQGNSA. This CDR3 has 9 residues. The CDR3 spells CASVTEQFF. In nucleotides, the CDR3 is TGTGCCAGCGTCACTGAGCAGTTCTTC.

This clonotype was seen many times. The V call is TRBV27, the J call TRBJ2-7, with TRBD1 as a possible D gene (6 bases). Looked up from germline, CDR1 is MNHEY and CDR2 is SMNVEV (reference sequence). Between the trimmed V and J ends, which lost 7 bases and 6 bases, there was a span of 19 bases. This CDR3 contains 14 residues. This CDR3 is CASTSSGAPFEQYF. The CDR3 coding sequence is TGTGCCAGCACCTCCTCAGGGGCCCCCTTCGAGCAGTACTTC.